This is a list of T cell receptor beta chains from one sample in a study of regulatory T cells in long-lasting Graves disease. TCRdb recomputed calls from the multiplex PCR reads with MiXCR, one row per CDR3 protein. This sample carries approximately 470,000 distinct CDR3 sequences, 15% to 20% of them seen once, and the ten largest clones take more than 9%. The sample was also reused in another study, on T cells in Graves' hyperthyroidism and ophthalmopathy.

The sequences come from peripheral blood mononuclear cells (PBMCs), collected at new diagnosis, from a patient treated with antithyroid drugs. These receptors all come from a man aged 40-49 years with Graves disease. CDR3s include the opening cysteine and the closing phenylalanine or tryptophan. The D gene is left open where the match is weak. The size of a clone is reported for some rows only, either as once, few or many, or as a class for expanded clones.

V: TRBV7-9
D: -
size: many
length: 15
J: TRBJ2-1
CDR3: CASSQEGDWRNEQFF
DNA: TGTGCCAGCAGCCAAGAGGGGGACTGGCGGAATGAGCAGTTCTTC

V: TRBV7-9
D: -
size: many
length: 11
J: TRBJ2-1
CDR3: CASSLDHKQFF
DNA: TGTGCCAGCAGCTTAGACCATAAGCAGTTCTTC

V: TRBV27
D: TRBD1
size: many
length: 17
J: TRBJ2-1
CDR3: CASSFLLRDRFTNEQFF
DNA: TGTGCCAGCAGTTTTCTCCTCCGGGACAGGTTTACCAATGAGCAGTTCTTC

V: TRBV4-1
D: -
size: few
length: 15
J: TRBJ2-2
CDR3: CASSGFLPNTGELFF
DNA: TGCGCCAGCAGCGGTTTCCTACCGAACACCGGGGAGCTGTTTTTT

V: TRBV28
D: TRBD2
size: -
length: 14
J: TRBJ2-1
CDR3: CASRYRGGAGEQFF
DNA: TGTGCCAGCAGATATCGCGGGGGGGCAGGTGAGCAGTTCTTC

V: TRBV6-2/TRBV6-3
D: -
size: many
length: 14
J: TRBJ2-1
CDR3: CASSYGQSYNEQFF
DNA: TGTGCCAGCAGTTACGGACAGTCCTACAATGAGCAGTTCTTC

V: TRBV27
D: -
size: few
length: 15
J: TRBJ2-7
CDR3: CASSPTWDPRFEQYF
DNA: TGTGCCAGCAGTCCCACCTGGGACCCCAGGTTCGAGCAGTACTTC

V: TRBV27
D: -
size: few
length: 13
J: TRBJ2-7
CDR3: CASSFSRDYEQYF
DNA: TGTGCCAGCAGTTTCTCGCGGGACTACGAGCAGTACTTC

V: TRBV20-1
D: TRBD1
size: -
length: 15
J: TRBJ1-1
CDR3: CSARVTGGADTEAFF
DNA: TGCAGTGCTAGAGTGACAGGGGGCGCCGACACTGAAGCTTTCTTT

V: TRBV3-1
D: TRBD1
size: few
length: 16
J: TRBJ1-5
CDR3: CASSHAGQGKNQPQHF
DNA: TGTGCCAGCAGCCATGCGGGACAGGGTAAGAATCAGCCCCAGCATTTT

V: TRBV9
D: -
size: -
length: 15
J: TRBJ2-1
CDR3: CASSADLSSYNEQFF
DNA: TGTGCCAGCAGCGCGGATCTAAGCTCCTACAATGAGCAGTTCTTC

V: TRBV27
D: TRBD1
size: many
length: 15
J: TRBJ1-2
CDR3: CASSFYQDRESGYTF
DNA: TGTGCCAGCAGTTTTTACCAGGACAGGGAAAGCGGCTACACCTTC

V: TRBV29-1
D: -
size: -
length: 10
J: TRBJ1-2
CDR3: CSVDREGYTF
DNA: TGCAGCGTTGACAGGGAAGGCTACACCTTC

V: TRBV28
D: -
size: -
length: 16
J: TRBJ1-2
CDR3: CASRPVGGAPTYGYTF
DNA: TGTGCCAGCAGGCCTGTGGGCGGGGCGCCAACCTATGGCTACACCTTC

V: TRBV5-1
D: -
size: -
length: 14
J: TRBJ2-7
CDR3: CASSLAVGVVEQYF
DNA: TGCGCCAGCAGCTTGGCCGTAGGGGTAGTGGAGCAGTACTTC

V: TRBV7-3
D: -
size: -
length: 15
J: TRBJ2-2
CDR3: CASSLTWGNTGELFF
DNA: TGTGCCAGCAGCTTAACGTGGGGCAACACCGGGGAGCTGTTTTTT

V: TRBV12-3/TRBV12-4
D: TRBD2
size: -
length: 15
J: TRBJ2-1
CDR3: CASSRLRGGPNEQFF
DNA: TGTGCCAGCAGTCGCTTAAGGGGAGGGCCAAATGAGCAGTTCTTC

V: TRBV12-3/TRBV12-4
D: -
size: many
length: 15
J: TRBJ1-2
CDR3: CASTPGGGGDYGYTF
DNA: TGTGCCAGCACCCCCGGAGGAGGCGGGGACTATGGCTACACCTTC

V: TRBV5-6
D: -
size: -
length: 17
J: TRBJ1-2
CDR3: CASSRVGRTETNYGYTF
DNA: TGTGCCAGCAGCCGAGTCGGCAGGACAGAAACTAACTATGGCTACACCTTC

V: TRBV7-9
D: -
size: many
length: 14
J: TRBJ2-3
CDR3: CASSPGDRTDTQYF
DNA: TGTGCCAGCTCCCCAGGGGATCGCACAGATACGCAGTATTTT

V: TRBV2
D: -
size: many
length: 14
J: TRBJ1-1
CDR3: CASSLKQGVTEAFF
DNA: TGTGCCAGCAGTCTCAAACAAGGGGTCACTGAAGCTTTCTTT

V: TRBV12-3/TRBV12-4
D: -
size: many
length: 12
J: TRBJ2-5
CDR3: CATAGITNAQYF
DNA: TGTGCCACAGCCGGGATCACGAACGCCCAGTACTTC

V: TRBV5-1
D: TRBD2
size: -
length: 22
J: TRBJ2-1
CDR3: CASSLDSRPGLAGVAWGNEQFF
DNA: TGCGCCAGCAGCTTGGATTCCAGACCGGGACTAGCGGGGGTTGCTTGGGGGAATGAGCAGTTCTTC

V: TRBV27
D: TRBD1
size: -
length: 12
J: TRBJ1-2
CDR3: CASKSGTVGYTF
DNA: TGTGCCAGCAAATCGGGGACAGTCGGCTACACCTTC

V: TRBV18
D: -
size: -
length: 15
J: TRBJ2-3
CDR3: CASSPLQGGTDTQYF
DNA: TGTGCCAGCTCACCACTCCAGGGTGGTACAGATACGCAGTATTTT

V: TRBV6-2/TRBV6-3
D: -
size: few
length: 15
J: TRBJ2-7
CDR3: CASSYAGTVSYEQYF
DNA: TGTGCCAGCAGTTACGCAGGGACGGTGTCCTACGAGCAGTACTTC

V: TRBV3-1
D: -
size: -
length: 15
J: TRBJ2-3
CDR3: CASSQGTILADTQYF
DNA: TGTGCCAGCAGCCAAGGCACTATATTAGCAGATACGCAGTATTTT

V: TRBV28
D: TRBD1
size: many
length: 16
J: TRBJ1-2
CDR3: CAIQSVARGPNYGYTF
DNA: TGTGCCATACAAAGCGTCGCCAGGGGGCCTAACTATGGCTACACCTTC

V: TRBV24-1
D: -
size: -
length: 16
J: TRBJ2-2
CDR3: CATSDLASLNTGELFF
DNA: TGTGCCACCAGTGATTTGGCTAGCCTTAACACCGGGGAGCTGTTTTTT

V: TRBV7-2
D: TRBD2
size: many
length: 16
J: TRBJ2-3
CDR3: CASSLGTGGTTDTQYF
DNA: TGTGCCAGCAGCTTAGGGACGGGAGGAACCACAGATACGCAGTATTTT

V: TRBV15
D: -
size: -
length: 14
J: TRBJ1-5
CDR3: CATSRPSGDQPQHF
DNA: TGTGCCACCAGCAGACCCTCAGGGGACCAGCCCCAGCATTTT

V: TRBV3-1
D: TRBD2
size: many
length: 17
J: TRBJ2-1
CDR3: CASSFRSSGRSYNEQFF
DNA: TGTGCCAGCAGCTTCAGGAGTAGCGGGAGGTCCTACAATGAGCAGTTCTTC